Listed here are 18 T cell receptor beta chains from one sample, sequenced in a study of tumor and adjacent non-tumor tissue in lung cancer (dated by TCRdb to 2016 to 2019). The library relied on multiplex PCR. The listed sequencing device is Illumina HiSeq 2500. TCRbeta libraries were constructed through three rounds of nested PCR with primers (Table S4) according to protocols adapted from ARM-PCR. In TCRdb, the public reads were trimmed at Q25 with fastp and aligned with MiXCR, with productive beta chains retained. All rows with the same CDR3 protein become a single entry with the most common DNA and genes. Here the sample has more than 95,000 distinct CDR3 sequences; 60% to 70% occur a single time. Over 10% of the sample rests with the top ten. RNA was isolated from bulk, unsorted tissue, and RNA quality was assessed with a NanoDrop ND-1000 and an Agilent 2100. Material for sequencing was lung tumor tissue. The receptors shown here come from a man younger than 45 with non-small cell lung cancer.

A note on this clonotype: It may be a read error: a sequence one base away is much more abundant. The chain uses TRBV20-1 and TRBJ2-1; D perhaps matches TRBD2 (6 bases). Per germline, CDR1 DFQATT and CDR2 SNEGSKA (reference sequence). CDR3 length: 13 amino acids. Trimming removed 5 bases at V and 4 bases at J, with 12 bases between. CDR3: CSACGTHYNEQFF. As DNA, the CDR3 is TGCAGTGCTTGCGGGACTCATTACAATGAGCAGTTCTTC.

A note on this clonotype: One junction end disagrees with the germline gene, perhaps due to a read error. The chain combines TRBV20-1 with TRBJ1-4; tentatively, D is TRBD1 (6 bases). Germline V gene data show CDR1 as DFQATT and CDR2 as SNEGSKA (reference sequence). The CDR3 consists of 15 residues. The CDR3 sequence is CRARDLRGGDEELFF. In nucleotides, the CDR3 is TGCAGAGCTAGAGACCTCAGGGGTGGTGATGAAGAACTGTTTTTT.

With regard to this clonotype: One end of the junction is discordant with germline, which a read error may explain. V gene TRBV6-6 combines with J gene TRBJ2-7; the match to TRBD1 covers 7 bases. The germline gives CDR1 MNHNY, CDR2 SVGAGI (reference sequence). This CDR3 region has 13 residues. The CDR3 DNA reads as TGTGCCAGCCACCGGGACAGCGTCTATGAGCAGCACTTC. Translated, it gives CASHRDSVYEQHF.

For this clonotype: At one end the junction does not follow the germline gene, possibly because of a read error. The chain couples TRBV28 to TRBJ1-2, with D possibly being TRBD1 (5 bases). The germline gives CDR1 MDHEN, CDR2 SYDVKM. The CDR3 extends over 12 amino acids. CDR3 bases: TGTGCCAGCTGGCGACAGAACTATGACTACACCTTC. Its translation is CASWRQNYDYTF.

A word on this clonotype: One junction end does not reproduce the germline sequence, and a read error may be involved. The V gene is TRBV11-2, the J gene TRBJ1-5, with D perhaps TRBD1 (5 bases). The germline V gene encodes CDR1 SGHAT and CDR2 FQNNGV. The CDR3 runs to 15 residues. The CDR3 sequence: CASSAMGGSNQLQLF. For the CDR3, the DNA is TGTGCCAGCAGCGCCATGGGGGGTTCGAATCAGCTCCAGCTTTTT.

For this clonotype: This may stem from a read error, because a much larger clone lies one nucleotide away. Since no conserved phenylalanine or tryptophan closes the CDR3, a read error is the likely cause. The chain employs TRBV20-1 and TRBJ2-3; D is ambiguous. The V end lost 3 bases, the J end lost 0 bases, and 16 bases lay between the germline ends. This CDR3 spans 16 amino acids. The germline V gene has CDR1 DFQATT and CDR2 SNEGSKA (reference sequence). The CDR3 nucleotides are TGCAGTGCTAGCGCCGCCTCTGTACGGAGCACAGATACGCAGTATTTG. Its translation is CSASAASVRSTDTQYL.

This clonotype was seen a few times. The chain couples TRBV24-1 to TRBJ2-1; D is perhaps TRBD1 or TRBD2 (5 bases each). CDR1 is KGHDR and CDR2 is SFDVKD in the germline V gene. Trimming stripped 3 bases from V and 8 bases from J, with 13 bases between. This CDR3 is built from 14 residues. Here the CDR3 reads CATSDPGTRHEQFF. CDR3 nucleotides: TGTGCCACCAGTGATCCCGGGACCAGACATGAGCAGTTCTTC.

For this clonotype: One junction end disagrees with the germline gene, perhaps due to a read error. The CDR3 DNA reads as TGTACCAGCAGCTTGGATGCAGGGTCTAACTACGGCTACACCTTC. As protein: CTSSLDAGSNYGYTF. This chain links TRBV5-5 with TRBJ1-2, with D possibly matching TRBD1 (5 bases). The germline CDR1 and CDR2 sequences are SGHKS and YYEKEE (reference sequence). The CDR3 sequence is 15 residues long.

This clonotype has a handful of counts. This may arise from a read error, as a much more abundant clone is one base away. This rearrangement joins TRBV12-3 or TRBV12-4 to TRBJ1-1, with TRBD1 as a possible D gene (6 bases). The CDR3 sequence is 14 residues long. The CDR3 sequence is CASTSTGQNTEVFF. In DNA, the CDR3 is TGTGCCAGCACCAGCACAGGGCAGAACACTGAAGTTTTCTTT.

The chain carries TRBV29-1 and TRBJ2-5; D possibly uses TRBD1 or TRBD2 (6 bases each). The CDR3 loop spans 14 amino acids. Germline loops: CDR1 SQVTM, CDR2 ANQGSEA. Trimming stripped 3 bases from V and 5 bases from J, with 16 bases between. CDR3 coding DNA: TGCAGCGTTGATTTCGGGGGCGTTGGGGAGACCCAGTACTTC. This encodes CSVDFGGVGETQYF.

As regards this clonotype: One junction end disagrees with the germline gene, perhaps due to a read error. The chain employs TRBV5-4 and TRBJ2-3; perhaps TRBD2 as D (5 bases). The V gene's germline CDR1 is SGHNT and CDR2 YYREEE (reference sequence). The CDR3 contains 14 residues. The CDR3 nucleotides read TGTGCCAGCGGCCAAGGACTGAGCACAGATACGGAGTATTTT. The encoded protein is CASGQGLSTDTEYF.

About this clonotype itself: A read error is possible here, since a much larger clone lies one base away. This sequence joins TRBV12-5 and TRBJ2-1; D possibly corresponds to TRBD2 (6 bases). Germline CDR1 and CDR2: LGHNT and FRNRAP. This CDR3 contains 17 residues. CDR3 residues: CASGMVLAGLSYNEQFF. CDR3 coding DNA: TGTGCTAGTGGTATGGTACTGGCGGGATTATCCTACAATGAGCAGTTCTTC.

A note on this clonotype: A read error may explain this, as a much larger clone is one base away. CDR3 region: CASRPSTGELFF. The CDR3 bases are TGTGCCAGCAGACCAAGTACCGGGGAGCTGTTTTTT. The chain couples TRBV12-3 or TRBV12-4 to TRBJ2-2; D unclear. The germline V and J ends were trimmed by 6 bases and 5 bases, with 7 bases remaining between them. The length of the CDR3 is 12 residues.

About this clonotype itself: This may be a read error: a much more frequent sequence differs by one nucleotide. A read error is likely, as this CDR3 ends without the conserved phenylalanine or tryptophan. The DNA of the CDR3 is TGCGCCAGCAGCCAAGATTCAAATTCAGGGTTCCCTCCCTACGAGCAGTACTCC. This gives the protein CASSQDSNSGFPPYEQYS. V usage is TRBV4-1 and J usage is TRBJ2-7; maybe TRBD1 (5 bases). The CDR3 totals 18 residues. Deletions cut 0 bases from V and 2 bases from J, with 20 bases between. Germline V gene lookup returns CDR1 MGHRA and CDR2 YSYEKL.

This clonotype showed up many times. V gene TRBV20-1 combines with J gene TRBJ2-3; 7 bases align to TRBD1. In germline, CDR1 is DFQATT, CDR2 SNEGSKA (reference sequence). The CDR3 covers 14 residues. The trim removed 5 bases at V and 6 bases at J, leaving 11 bases unmatched. The CDR3 DNA follows: TGCAGTGCTGCCCCCCGGGCAGGGGGTGATACGCAGTATTTT. Amino acids: CSAAPRAGGDTQYF.

In its sample, this clonotype was seen a few times. The J gene is TRBJ1-2, the V gene TRBV24-1; possibly TRBD1 for D (6 bases). The CDR3 runs 14 residues. Per the germline V gene, CDR1 is KGHDR and CDR2 is SFDVKD. Between the trimmed V and J ends, which lost 2 bases and 7 bases, there was a span of 13 bases. The DNA of the CDR3 is TGTGCCACCAGTGATTCGGCAGGGGCTAGTGGCTACACCTTC. Its protein is CATSDSAGASGYTF.

This clonotype was counted between two and nine times. This sequence joins TRBV5-6 and TRBJ2-1, with D possibly being TRBD2 (6 bases). This CDR3 region has 15 residues. V shed 5 bases and J shed 9 bases, with 21 bases lying between them. CDR1 is SGHDT, CDR2 YYEEEE, per germline. The CDR3 nucleotides are TGTGCCAGCAGGTCATACCGGGAGCCACCGGGTGAGCAGTTCTTC. This encodes CASRSYREPPGEQFF.

Note on this clonotype: Germline is not matched at one junction end, which may reflect a read error. The chain recombines TRBV6-2 or TRBV6-3 with TRBJ1-1; TRBD1 might be the D (5 bases). There are 17 residues in the CDR3. The germline V gene has CDR1 MNHEY and CDR2 SVGEGT. The CDR3 sequence: CASSYEGLGKGNTETFF. The CDR3 coding sequence is TGTGCCAGCAGTTACGAAGGACTCGGTAAGGGGAACACTGAAACTTTCTTT.